This T cell receptor (beta chain) was identified in a study of cytomegalovirus exposure and HLA in healthy donors. Turning to the study itself: From donors who were HLA-typed, an early data release held about 85 million unique TCRs. Study-level results: Analyzed later, most CMV-associated TCR beta chains appeared HLA-restricted. Listed as cytomegalovirus-associated were 150 to 200 TCR beta chains.

The PCR was carried out with 60 Vbeta primers and 13 Jbeta primers. The table came from immunoSEQ multiplex PCR; TCRdb's copy has only in-frame clones and leaves some out. In all, the sample yields some 110,000 clones. The CDR3 is made up of 14 amino acids. CDR1 and CDR2 (germline): SGHAT, FQNNGV. V dropped 4 bases and J dropped 4 bases, with 13 bases sitting between them. Notes on this clone: Its target is not known.

V gene TRBV11-2 combines with J gene TRBJ1-2, with D tentatively TRBD1 (6 bases). The sequencing sample was made of PBMCs. This sequence originates from a man aged 35-49 years in good health and CMV-seronegative. The CDR3 sequence is CASSSQGLGYGYTF. CDR3 DNA: TGTGCCAGCAGCTCTCAGGGGTTGGGCTATGGCTACACCTTC.